This T cell receptor (beta chain) was found in a study of T cells after yellow fever vaccination. Study overall: Preparing low-cell-number fractions relied on SMART-Seq v4 Ultra Low Input. Overall study results and limits: The secondary response was weaker but peaked faster, day 5 versus 15. Re-detected after boosting: most primary clones, 96% of CD4 and roughly 88% of CD8.

This clonotype was counted between two and nine times. The antigen is unknown. TCRdb ran MiXCR on the 5' RACE reads and lists one entry per CDR3 protein. Counted here are some 250,000 distinct CDR3 sequences, less than 9% occurring once; the ten biggest clones make up approximately 0.85%. J was trimmed by 1 base and V by 7 bases; bases with no gene match: 5. Looked up from germline, CDR1 is MNHNS and CDR2 is SASEGT. The CDR3 runs to 14 residues. The V and J genes are TRBV6-1 and TRBJ2-3; 7 positions match TRBD2. This clonotype was obtained from a man aged 25 to 45 who received the YFV17D yellow fever vaccine. The specimen was CD4+ T cells sorted from PBMCs, collected 15 days after the yellow fever booster vaccination. The chain's CDR3 is CASKQAGRTDTQYF. The CDR3 DNA follows: TGTGCCAGCAAGCAAGCGGGACGCACAGATACGCAGTATTTT.